These 10 T cell receptor beta chains were all obtained from the same sample, sequenced in a study of control samples from healthy donors and cancer patients. The table came from immunoSEQ multiplex PCR; TCRdb's copy has only in-frame clones and leaves some out. The repertoire consists of just under 100,000 clones, with 93% occurring once and the leading ten covering 8%. The sample taken for sequencing was blood. These receptors were obtained from a man between 18 and 35 years old in good health.

The chain uses TRBV10-3 and TRBJ1-4; D is ambiguous. Trimming took 10 bases from V and 0 from J, leaving 12 bases between them. Germline CDR1 and CDR2: ENHRY and SYGVKD. This CDR3 has 14 amino acids. CDR3 DNA sequence: TGTGCCACCTCGAGACGGGCAACTAATGAAAAACTGTTTTTT. Its protein product is CATSRRATNEKLFF.

CDR3 loop: CASRHRGFPGELFF. As DNA, the CDR3 is TGTGCCAGCAGGCACAGGGGATTCCCCGGGGAGCTGTTTTTT. The rearrangement joins TRBV7-9 to TRBJ2-2; the match to TRBD1 covers 7 bases. With V trimmed by 6 bases and J by 6 bases, 7 bases remained unmatched. CDR1 and CDR2 (germline): SEHNR, FQNEAQ (reference sequence). This CDR3 region has 14 residues.

The chain links TRBV2 to TRBJ1-6; the D gene is possibly TRBD1 (5 bases). Trimming shortened V by 8 bases and J by 9 bases, and 23 bases separated the two germline ends. The CDR3 is made up of 16 amino acids. Germline CDR1 reads SNHLY; CDR2 reads FYNNEI. The CDR3 is CASCGDGPAGGSPLHF. The CDR3 DNA is TGTGCCAGCTGCGGGGACGGACCTGCGGGGGGTTCACCCCTCCACTTT.

The chain couples TRBV6-1 to TRBJ1-1, with no clear D. CDR3 size: 14 residues. CDR1 is MNHNS and CDR2 is SASEGT in the germline V gene. V was shortened by 1 base and J by 4 bases, with 10 bases between the two germline ends. In DNA form, the CDR3 reads TGTGCCAGCAGTGAAGTACTCCGGGGCACTGAAGCTTTCTTT. Translated, it gives CASSEVLRGTEAFF.

The chain couples TRBV4-1 to TRBJ1-1; 8 positions agree with TRBD1. Looked up from germline, CDR1 is MGHRA and CDR2 is YSYEKL. The CDR3 is 16 amino acids. Trimming removed 4 bases from V and 4 bases from J; junction bases left unmatched: 11. The chain's CDR3 is CASSLDHDRGFTEAFF. In DNA, the CDR3 is TGCGCCAGCAGCCTAGATCACGACAGGGGTTTCACTGAAGCTTTCTTT.

The chain is built from TRBV15 and TRBJ2-7, with 8 bases matching TRBD2. Germline loops: CDR1 LNHNV, CDR2 YYDKDF (reference sequence). V was pared by 0 bases and J by 1 base, with 2 bases of the junction left unmatched. This CDR3 comprises 15 residues. The CDR3 region has the DNA TGTGCCACCAGCAGAGAACGGGGGGGATCCTACGAGCAGTACTTC. Translation: CATSRERGGSYEQYF.

The V call is TRBV19, the J call TRBJ2-3; possibly TRBD1 or TRBD2 for D (5 bases each). This CDR3 region has 16 residues. V lost 3 bases and J 4 bases, leaving 17 bases between the germline ends. Per germline, CDR1 LNHDA and CDR2 SQIVND (reference sequence). This CDR3 is CASSMFMGDVADTQYF. The CDR3 coding sequence is TGTGCCAGTAGTATGTTTATGGGGGACGTGGCAGATACGCAGTATTTT.

The gene calls are TRBV11-2 and TRBJ2-1; TRBD2 matches at 8 bases. Trimming took 1 base from V and 2 from J; bases not matched to a gene: 4. This CDR3 comprises 16 residues. Germline CDR1 SGHAT, CDR2 FQNNGV. The DNA for the CDR3 is TGTGCCAGCAGCTTAGCGAGTAGCGGGACCTACAATGAGCAGTTCTTC. This gives the protein CASSLASSGTYNEQFF.

The V call is TRBV9, the J call TRBJ1-1; D unresolved. CDR1 and CDR2 (germline): SGDLS, YYNGEE. This CDR3 spans 11 amino acids. V gave up 4 bases and J gave up 2 bases, with 3 bases separating them. Written as DNA, the CDR3 is TGTGCCAGCAGCCCAAACACTGAAGCTTTCTTT. Translation gives CASSPNTEAFF.

This clone was seen once. J is TRBJ1-5 and V is TRBV2; D is unclear. This CDR3 spans 12 amino acids. Germline V gives CDR1 SNHLY, CDR2 FYNNEI. The V and J ends lost 5 bases and 4 bases respectively, with 6 bases between them. The CDR3: CASSQPNQPQHF. CDR3 nucleotides: TGTGCCAGCAGTCAGCCGAATCAGCCCCAGCATTTT.